The source of this T cell receptor beta chain is a study of molecular identifiers for immune sequencing clone quantification. Trimming removed 4 bases at V and 2 bases at J, with 12 bases between. The CDR3 consists of 14 residues. Using its own MiXCR run on the PCR reads, TCRdb lists one record per CDR3 protein. The sample shows some 590,000 distinct CDR3 sequences, over 25% of them seen only once. Sequencing was carried out using naive CD8+ T cells from blood, with Jurkat cell RNA spiked in. Subset noted: FACS-sorted CD8+CD4-CCR7+CD45RA+ naive T cells. This clonotype was obtained from a human donor in good health. Some libraries in this study had Jurkat cell RNA spiked in. This chain links TRBV12-3 or TRBV12-4 with TRBJ2-7; no clear D. The CDR3 sequence: CASSYTTKAYEQYF. CDR3 DNA sequence: TGTGCCAGCAGTTACACGACAAAAGCCTACGAGCAGTACTTC.